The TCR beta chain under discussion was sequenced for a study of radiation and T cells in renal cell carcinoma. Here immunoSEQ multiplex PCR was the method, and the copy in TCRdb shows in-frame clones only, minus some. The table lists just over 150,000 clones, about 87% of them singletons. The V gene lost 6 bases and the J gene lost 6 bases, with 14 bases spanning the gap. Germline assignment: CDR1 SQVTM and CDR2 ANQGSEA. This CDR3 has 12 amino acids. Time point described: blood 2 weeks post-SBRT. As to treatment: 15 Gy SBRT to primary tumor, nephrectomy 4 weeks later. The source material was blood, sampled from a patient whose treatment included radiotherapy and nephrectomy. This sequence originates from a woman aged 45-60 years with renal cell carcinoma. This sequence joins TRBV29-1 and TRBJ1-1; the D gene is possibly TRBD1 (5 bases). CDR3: CSVNLGVPEAFF. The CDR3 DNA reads TGCAGCGTCAATTTGGGGGTACCTGAAGCTTTCTTT.